Each of the 30 T cell receptor beta chains below was sequenced from the same sample in a study of T cells in Graves' hyperthyroidism and ophthalmopathy. It was RNA transcripts that yielded the amplified TCR beta CDR3 regions. HTBI primers were employed in a first-round RT-PCR of the TCR CDR3. Each CDR3 protein is one row after TCRdb ran MiXCR on the multiplex PCR reads. The repertoire has around 300,000 distinct CDR3 sequences, 12% to 15% of them found once; the top ten carry 30% to 40%. The sample was blood. The receptors were gathered from a woman between 35 and 50 years old with Graves' ophthalmopathy.

This clonotype was detected only a few times. The genes are TRBV7-9 and TRBJ2-7; 7 nucleotides line up with TRBD1. The CDR3 extends over 14 amino acids. CDR1 is SEHNR, CDR2 FQNEAQ, per germline (reference sequence). The V gene end was trimmed by 4 bases and the J gene end by 3 bases; junction bases not matched to a gene: 6. This CDR3 is CASSSPTGIYEQYF. DNA of the CDR3: TGTGCCAGCAGCTCACCGACAGGGATCTACGAGCAGTACTTC. Using reference TRBV7-9 and TRBJ2-7 for the parts outside the CDR3, the full variable domain is DTGVSQNPRHKITKRGQNVTFRCDPISEHNRLYWYRQTLGQGPEFLTYFQNEAQLEKSRLLSDRFSAERPKGSFSTLEIQRTEQGDSAMYLCASSSPTGIYEQYFGPGTRLTVT.

This clonotype appeared many times. The V gene is TRBV6-1, the J gene TRBJ1-1; no clear D gene. The germline CDR1 and CDR2 sequences are MNHNS and SASEGT. V lost 4 bases and J 7 bases, leaving 16 bases between the germline ends. This CDR3 is 14 amino acids long. The chain's CDR3 is CASSASAAGVEAFF. The CDR3 nucleotides are TGTGCCAGCAGTGCTTCCGCAGCAGGAGTTGAAGCTTTCTTT.

This clonotype was observed at least ten times. The V call is TRBV27, the J call TRBJ2-7; 10 nucleotides line up with TRBD1. Germline trimming cut 4 bases from V and 2 bases from J; bases unmatched to any gene: 5. Germline assignment: CDR1 MNHEY and CDR2 SMNVEV (reference sequence). This CDR3 is 15 amino acids long. The CDR3, as DNA: TGTGCCAGCAGTTGGGGACAGGGGTTACCCTACGAGCAGTACTTC. It codes for CASSWGQGLPYEQYF.

This clonotype was seen at least ten times. This chain uses TRBV28 with TRBJ2-3, with 7 positions matching TRBD2. Germline V gene sequence: CDR1 MDHEN, CDR2 SYDVKM. V was clipped by 2 bases and J by 5 bases; unmatched bases: 10. This CDR3 region has 16 residues. CDR3: CASSLPGEGRQDTQYF. CDR3 DNA: TGTGCCAGCAGTTTACCCGGGGAGGGGCGACAAGATACGCAGTATTTT.

This clonotype was recorded at least ten times. The gene calls are TRBV12-3 or TRBV12-4 and TRBJ2-7; D not resolved. The CDR3 is 13 residues long. V gave up 3 bases and J gave up 6 bases, with 12 bases separating them. CDR3: CASSFRTVGEQYF. CDR3 nucleotides: TGTGCCAGCAGTTTTCGGACGGTAGGCGAGCAGTACTTC.

This clonotype was found many times. The chain combines TRBV5-1 with TRBJ1-1, with 12 bases fitting TRBD1. This CDR3 is 16 amino acids long. In germline, CDR1 is SGHRS, CDR2 YFSETQ. V shed 5 bases and J 1 base; nucleotides not matched to a gene: 6. DNA of the CDR3: TGCGCCAGCAGGGGACAGGGGGCTTGGTCGAACACTGAAGCTTTCTTT. It is translated as CASRGQGAWSNTEAFF.

This clonotype showed up just a few times. The rearrangement links TRBV25-1 to TRBJ1-1; possible D gene TRBD1, 6 bases. The V end was cut by 4 bases, the J end by 3 bases, with 15 bases between. From germline, CDR1 is MGHDK and CDR2 SYGVNS. The CDR3 covers 15 residues. The CDR3 bases are TGTGCCAGCAGTGGGTTTGACAGGATTTACACTGAAGCTTTCTTT. Amino acid sequence: CASSGFDRIYTEAFF.

V usage is TRBV12-3 or TRBV12-4 and J usage is TRBJ1-1; D call uncertain. The CDR3 is made up of 17 amino acids. Trimming took off 2 bases at V and 1 base at J, with 17 bases between the two ends. This chain's CDR3 is CASSLPKDPLGNTEAFF. The CDR3, as DNA: TGTGCCAGCAGTTTACCCAAAGATCCCCTGGGGAACACTGAAGCTTTCTTT.

This CDR3 is CAWSARAVSYEQYF. CDR3 sequence (DNA): TGTGCCTGGAGTGCCCGTGCCGTCTCCTACGAGCAGTACTTC. The chain combines TRBV30 with TRBJ2-7; D not resolved. Trimming left V 1 base short and J 0 bases short, with 10 bases between. This CDR3 contains 14 residues. Looked up from germline, CDR1 is GTSNPN and CDR2 is SVGIG (reference sequence).

This clonotype was seen at least ten times. The rearrangement links TRBV6-1 to TRBJ1-1; D is uncertain. The ends were cut back, 8 bases at V and 7 bases at J, with 11 bases in the middle. The CDR3 sequence is 11 residues long. Per germline, CDR1 MNHNS and CDR2 SASEGT. DNA of the CDR3: TGTGCCAGCGGAAGGGTTTTTGAAGCTTTCTTT. This sequence encodes CASGRVFEAFF.

The CDR3 reads CASSPTSGVTYEQYF. Here the CDR3 DNA reads TGTGCCAGCAGCCCCACTAGCGGGGTGACCTACGAGCAGTACTTC. V usage is TRBV7-9 and J usage is TRBJ2-7; 10 bases line up with TRBD2. The CDR3 has 15 amino acids. The V and J ends lost 5 bases and 2 bases, in that order; junction bases with no gene match: 6. Germline values: CDR1 SEHNR, CDR2 FQNEAQ (reference sequence). The variable domain in full, with the rest retrieved from reference TRBV7-9 and TRBJ2-7, is DTGVSQNPRHKITKRGQNVTFRCDPISEHNRLYWYRQTLGQGPEFLTYFQNEAQLEKSRLLSDRFSAERPKGSFSTLEIQRTEQGDSAMYLCASSPTSGVTYEQYFGPGTRLTVT.

In this sample, this clonotype turned up many times. This chain connects TRBV2 to TRBJ1-2, with 12 bases aligning to TRBD1. Per the germline V gene, CDR1 is SNHLY and CDR2 is FYNNEI. V lost 8 bases to trimming and J lost 3 bases; unmatched junction nucleotides: 4. This CDR3 is built from 14 residues. The CDR3 DNA sequence: TGTGCCAGCGAGGGGACAGGGGGCTACTATGGCTACACCTTC. Translation: CASEGTGGYYGYTF.

The rearrangement uses TRBV6-2 or TRBV6-3 and TRBJ2-7, with TRBD1 matching over 7 bases. V lost 6 bases to trimming and J lost 3 bases; unmatched junction nucleotides: 5. CDR1 is MNHEY, CDR2 SVGEGT, per germline. CDR3 length: 13 amino acids. CDR3 nucleotides: TGTGCCAGCAGGAACACAGGGGTCTACGAGCAGTACTTC. Translation gives CASRNTGVYEQYF.

This clonotype was recorded at least ten times. This chain connects TRBV20-1 to TRBJ1-1; D is unresolved. The V gene's germline CDR1 is DFQATT and CDR2 SNEGSKA (reference sequence). The CDR3 is made up of 14 amino acids. Trimming shortened V by 0 bases and J by 1 base, and 9 bases separated the two germline ends. The CDR3 region is CSARDVGQNTEAFF. The DNA of the CDR3 is TGCAGTGCTAGAGATGTAGGGCAGAACACTGAAGCTTTCTTT.

This chain connects TRBV29-1 to TRBJ2-1; D might be TRBD2 (7 bases). V was cut by 7 bases and J by 6 bases, with 19 bases left in between. In germline, CDR1 is SQVTM, CDR2 ANQGSEA. There are 14 residues in the CDR3. DNA of the CDR3: TGCAGCGCCGAAGGGGGAGGGCGAGGCAATGAGCAGTTCTTC. Residues: CSAEGGGRGNEQFF.

This clonotype was seen at least ten times. The chain joins TRBV20-1 to TRBJ1-1; 8 positions agree with TRBD1. CDR1 and CDR2 (germline): DFQATT, SNEGSKA (reference sequence). This CDR3 is built from 14 residues. CDR3 DNA sequence: TGCAGCGCCGAAAAGGACAGGGTGAACACTGAAGCTTTCTTT. Encoded protein: CSAEKDRVNTEAFF.

This clonotype was recorded only once. The chain has TRBV20-1 and TRBJ2-1; D unresolved. The CDR3 has 13 residues. V shed 3 bases and J shed 2 bases, with 8 bases lying between them. The germline V gene has CDR1 DFQATT and CDR2 SNEGSKA (reference sequence). The CDR3 DNA is TGCAGTGCTAGGTCTGCGGCCTACAATGAGCAGTTCTTC. It specifies CSARSAAYNEQFF.

The rearrangement links TRBV19 to TRBJ2-4; the D gene is possibly TRBD1 (5 bases). The CDR3 is 15 amino acids. CDR1 LNHDA and CDR2 SQIVND come from the germline V gene (reference sequence). V was cut by 2 bases and J by 0 bases, with 8 bases left in between. CDR3 sequence reads: CASSILGEAKNIQYF. CDR3 nucleotide sequence: TGTGCCAGTAGTATATTAGGGGAAGCCAAAAACATTCAGTACTTC.

This chain connects TRBV7-9 to TRBJ1-3, with unresolved D. Germline CDR1 and CDR2: SEHNR and FQNEAQ (reference sequence). With 1 base removed from V and 1 base from J, the gap between germline ends came to 8 bases. This CDR3 spans 15 amino acids. The CDR3 sequence: CASSLEWGSGNTIYF. The DNA of the CDR3 is TGTGCCAGCAGCTTAGAATGGGGTTCTGGAAACACCATATATTTT.

This clonotype was counted at least ten times. An end of the junction does not agree with germline; a read error may underlie this. J is TRBJ2-7 and V is TRBV3-1; unclear D gene. The germline CDR1 and CDR2 sequences are LGHDT and YNNKEL (reference sequence). This CDR3 contains 13 residues. The DNA of the CDR3 is TGTGCCAGCAGTCGGTCCCCACTCTACGAGCTGTACTTC. It yields the protein CASSRSPLYELYF.

The table lists this clonotype with many counts. The chain recombines TRBV6-1 with TRBJ1-1; 9 bases map to TRBD1. The germline V gene encodes CDR1 MNHNS and CDR2 SASEGT. V was clipped by 5 bases and J by 5 bases; unmatched bases: 12. This CDR3 comprises 16 residues. CDR3 nucleotide sequence: TGTGCCAGCAGTAAACTCTTAGGACAGGGGAAGACTGAAGCTTTCTTT. It specifies CASSKLLGQGKTEAFF.

Many counts were recorded for this clonotype. The chain recombines TRBV27 with TRBJ2-2; the match to TRBD2 covers 7 bases. V dropped 6 bases and J dropped 6; count of bases not matched to a gene: 13. CDR3 size: 16 residues. Germline CDR1 MNHEY, CDR2 SMNVEV (reference sequence). The CDR3 nucleotides read TGTGCCAGCAGAAATCGCGGACTAGGGTTTGCCGGGGAGCTGTTTTTT. This gives the protein CASRNRGLGFAGELFF.

This clonotype was observed a handful of times. The chain recombines TRBV18 with TRBJ1-1, with TRBD1 matching over 8 bases. Germline V lookup: CDR1 KGHSH, CDR2 LQKENI. This CDR3 contains 16 residues. The V segment lost 2 bases and the J segment 4 bases; nucleotides outside the gene matches: 9. As DNA, the CDR3 is TGTGCCAGCTCACCAAGATTACAGGGGGGGATCACTGAAGCTTTCTTT. Its protein product is CASSPRLQGGITEAFF.

This chain uses TRBV20-1 with TRBJ1-4, with no clear D. The V and J ends lost 3 bases and 2 bases respectively, with 7 bases between them. The CDR3 loop spans 13 amino acids. Germline V gene lookup returns CDR1 DFQATT and CDR2 SNEGSKA (reference sequence). The DNA for the CDR3 is TGCAGTGCTAGTGAACAGACTAATGAAAAACTGTTTTTT. Encoded protein: CSASEQTNEKLFF.

The rearrangement links TRBV7-9 to TRBJ1-3; tentatively, D is TRBD1 (5 bases). The CDR3 runs 14 residues. Germline V CDR1 and CDR2: SEHNR, FQNEAQ (reference sequence). Trimming took off 5 bases at V and 10 bases at J, with 18 bases between the two ends. CDR3 region: CASSADSQPGTIYF. The CDR3 DNA follows: TGTGCCAGCAGCGCTGACAGCCAGCCCGGGACCATATATTTT.

Of note for this clonotype: Possible read error: a much larger clone is one base away. J is TRBJ2-1 and V is TRBV7-9, with D possibly matching TRBD2 (6 bases). This CDR3 region has 15 residues. The germline V gene has CDR1 SEHNR and CDR2 FQNEAQ (reference sequence). With 5 bases removed from V and 5 bases from J, the gap between germline ends came to 16 bases. The CDR3 DNA follows: TGTGCCAGCAGCCGCCGGGACTCCGCCCACAATGAGCAGTTCTTC. It yields the protein CASSRRDSAHNEQFF.

At least ten counts were recorded for this clonotype. V gene TRBV7-8 combines with J gene TRBJ1-5, with TRBD1 matching over 8 bases. This CDR3 is 16 amino acids long. The V segment lost 3 bases and the J segment 6 bases; nucleotides outside the gene matches: 10. CDR1 SGHVS and CDR2 FQNEAQ come from the germline V gene. CDR3 protein: CASSLQFGQGSQPQHF. In DNA form, the CDR3 reads TGTGCCAGCAGCTTGCAGTTCGGACAGGGAAGTCAGCCCCAGCATTTT.

The sample holds many counts of this clonotype. V is TRBV6-1 and J is TRBJ1-1, with unresolved D. Trimming stripped 5 bases from V and 5 bases from J, with 12 bases between. CDR3 length equals 13 residues. Germline V gives CDR1 MNHNS, CDR2 SASEGT. This CDR3 is CASSPGVRTEAFF. The CDR3 bases are TGTGCCAGCAGTCCCGGGGTGCGGACTGAAGCTTTCTTT.

This clonotype was detected ten times or more. The chain joins TRBV11-3 to TRBJ2-5; 9 bases map to TRBD2. The CDR3 runs 15 residues. V shed 0 bases, J shed 3 bases, and the junction held 2 bases outside the gene matches. The germline CDR1 and CDR2 sequences are SGHNT and YENEEA. The CDR3 nucleotides read TGTGCCAGCAGCTTAGAGCTAGCGGGGAAAGAGACCCAGTACTTC. Protein: CASSLELAGKETQYF.

The table lists this clonotype with a few counts. The chain uses TRBV29-1 and TRBJ2-7; D perhaps matches TRBD2 (6 bases). V lost 6 bases, J lost 3 bases, and 15 bases lay in between. This CDR3 has 13 residues. Germline values: CDR1 SQVTM, CDR2 ANQGSEA. The CDR3 region has the DNA TGCAGCGTGGGGGGTGGGGAACTCTACGAGCAGTACTTC. Translated: CSVGGGELYEQYF.